This TCR beta chain came from a study of CD8 T cells in Susac syndrome. Blood CD8+ and CD4+ T cells underwent high-throughput TCR beta sequencing. Treatment-naive patients with stable or active relapsing-remitting disease served as multiple sclerosis controls. Germline V lookup: CDR1 PRHDT, CDR2 FYEKMQ (reference sequence). Trimming took 3 bases from V and 7 from J, leaving 13 bases between them. The CDR3 runs to 14 residues. Reverse transcription of about 0.45 to 1 ug RNA used random hexamers. A multiplex approach, immunoSEQ multiplex PCR, amplified TCR beta CDR3 across 54 Vbeta and 13 Jbeta. TCRdb called the immunoSEQ multiplex PCR reads again in MiXCR, with one record for every CDR3 protein. In the table there are approximately 130,000 distinct CDR3 sequences, around nine tenths of which are singletons.

The sequencing input was CD8+ T cells from PBMCs. The clonotype comes from a human donor with multiple sclerosis. This sequence joins TRBV13 and TRBJ2-1; possibly TRBD1 for D (6 bases). The CDR3 loop is CASSFLTGLNEQFF. CDR3 sequence (DNA): TGTGCCAGCAGCTTCTTGACAGGATTAAATGAGCAGTTCTTC.